This T cell receptor beta chain was recovered during a study of T cells in Graves' hyperthyroidism and ophthalmopathy. Background on the study: Peripheral blood was collected at initial diagnosis, before any treatment.

Regarding the study as a whole: Among thyroid clonotypes expanded above 0.001, most also appeared in blood.

This clonotype was detected many times. Its antigen remains unknown. Hyperthyroidism had been newly diagnosed in patients aged 18 to 65, and its duration was under 2 months. Lactation, pregnancy, other autoimmune disease or uncontrolled infection led to exclusion of patients. TCR beta CDR3 regions were amplified from RNA. RT-PCR in the first round (using the HTBI primer set) targeted the TCR CDR3. TCRdb reprocessed the multiplex PCR reads with MiXCR, giving one entry per CDR3 protein. The profile shows more than 450,000 distinct CDR3 sequences, about 14% of them singletons. The sample consisted of blood. The receptor comes from a woman between 40 and 50 years old with Graves' hyperthyroidism.

The CDR3 loop reads CASSLDRAGHEQYF. In nucleotides, the CDR3 is TGTGCCAGCAGTTTAGACCGTGCAGGCCACGAGCAGTACTTC. The rearrangement joins TRBV27 to TRBJ2-7; D is undetermined. CDR1 and CDR2 (germline): MNHEY, SMNVEV (reference sequence). V lost 2 bases and J 5 bases, leaving 13 bases between the germline ends. The CDR3 has 14 residues.